The T cell receptor (beta chain) described here comes from a study of control samples from healthy donors and cancer patients. This clone was seen a few times. Repertoires were generated with immunoSEQ multiplex PCR, while TCRdb's copy carries only in-frame clones and drops some. Seen here are approximately 70,000 clones, 84% observed once, and the top ten hold 25% to 35%. CDR3 size: 13 residues. The V gene lost 3 bases and the J gene lost 5 bases, with 5 bases spanning the gap. Germline V gene data show CDR1 as LGHDT and CDR2 as YNNKEL (reference sequence). Sequenced sample: blood. The TCR was taken from a man aged 50 to 59 in good health. V usage is TRBV3-1 (or the pseudogene TRBV3-2) and J usage is TRBJ1-6; D is undetermined. CDR3 protein: CASSHRDNSPLHF. DNA for the CDR3: TGTGCCAGCAGCCATCGAGATAATTCACCCCTCCACTTT.